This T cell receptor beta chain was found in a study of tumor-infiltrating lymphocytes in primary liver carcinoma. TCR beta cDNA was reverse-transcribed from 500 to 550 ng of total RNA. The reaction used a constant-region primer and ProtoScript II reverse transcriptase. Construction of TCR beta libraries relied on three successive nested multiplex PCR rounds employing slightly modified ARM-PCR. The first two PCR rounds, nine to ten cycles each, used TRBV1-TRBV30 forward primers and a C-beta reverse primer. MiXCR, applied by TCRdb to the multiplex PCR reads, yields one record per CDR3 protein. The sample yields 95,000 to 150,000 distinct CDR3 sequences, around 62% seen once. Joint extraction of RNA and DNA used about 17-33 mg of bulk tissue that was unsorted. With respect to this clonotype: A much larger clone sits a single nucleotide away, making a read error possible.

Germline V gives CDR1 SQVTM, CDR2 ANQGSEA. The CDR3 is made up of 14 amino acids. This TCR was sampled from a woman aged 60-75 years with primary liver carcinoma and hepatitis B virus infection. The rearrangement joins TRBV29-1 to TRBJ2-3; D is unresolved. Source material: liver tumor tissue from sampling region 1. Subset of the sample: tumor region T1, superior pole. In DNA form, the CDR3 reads TGCAGCGCCGCGACTTCCCTTAGCATAGATACGCAGTATTTT. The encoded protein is CSAATSLSIDTQYF.